This T cell receptor beta chain was obtained from a study of Ad26.COV2.S vaccination and SARS-CoV-2 variants. Data came from immunoSEQ multiplex PCR; TCRdb stores just in-frame clones and leaves some out. Of 350,000 to 500,000 clones listed, around 90% are singletons. The length of the CDR3 is 14 residues. Germline loops: CDR1 MDHEN, CDR2 SYDVKM. With V trimmed by 6 bases and J by 1 base, 3 bases remained unmatched. This clone has a single count. Regarding treatment: approximately 18 received Ad26.COV2.S at low or high dose, single or two shots; roughly 5 received placebo; per-sample allocation not given. Specimen acquisition occurred on day 63 following the initial vaccine or placebo injection.

Material: peripheral blood, obtained in a trial of Ad26.COV2.S vaccine versus placebo. The clonotype was recovered from a person between 18 and 65 years old who received the Ad26.COV2.S COVID-19 vaccine or a placebo. The V and J genes are TRBV28 and TRBJ2-7; TRBD1 aligns across 10 bases. The CDR3 sequence: CASRRDRGSYEQYF. For the CDR3, the DNA is TGTGCCAGCAGGCGGGACAGGGGATCCTACGAGCAGTACTTC.